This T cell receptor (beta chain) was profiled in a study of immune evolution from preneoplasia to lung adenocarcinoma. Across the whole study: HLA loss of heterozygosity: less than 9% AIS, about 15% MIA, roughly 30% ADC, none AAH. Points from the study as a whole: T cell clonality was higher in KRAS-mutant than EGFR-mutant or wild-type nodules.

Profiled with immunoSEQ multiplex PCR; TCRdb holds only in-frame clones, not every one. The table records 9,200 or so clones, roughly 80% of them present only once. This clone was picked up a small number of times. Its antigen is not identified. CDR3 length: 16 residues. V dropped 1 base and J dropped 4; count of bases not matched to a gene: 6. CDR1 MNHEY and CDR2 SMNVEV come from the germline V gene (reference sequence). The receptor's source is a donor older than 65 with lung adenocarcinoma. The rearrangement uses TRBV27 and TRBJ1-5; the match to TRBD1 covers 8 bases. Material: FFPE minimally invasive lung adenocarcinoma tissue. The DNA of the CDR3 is TGTGCCAGCAGTTTATTGGGAGGGACAGGAAATCAGCCCCAGCATTTT. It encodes CASSLLGGTGNQPQHF.